This T cell receptor (beta chain) was retrieved from a study of beta chain features in type 1 diabetes. On the study more broadly: Age, gender and cell yields were alike across patients and healthy donors.

Germline values: CDR1 SSHAT, CDR2 FNYEAQ (reference sequence). The CDR3 contains 14 residues. The ends were cut back, 5 bases at V and 2 bases at J, with 13 bases in the middle. The study reverse transcribed the entire isolated RNA, so it sequenced expressed TCRB transcripts. The assay was immunoSEQ multiplex PCR, and TCRdb's table has in-frame clones only and misses some. The repertoire includes 240,000 or so clones, 25% to 30% of them detected once, and approximately 4% sits in the top ten. This clone has more than one count but fewer than ten. Only one heparinised blood draw was taken per donor, and its volume averaged around 110 mL.

Sequenced sample: central memory CD4+ T cells from blood. The sequence derives from a man aged 30 to 45 in good health. The chain is built from TRBV7-7 and TRBJ2-7; D may be TRBD1 (6 bases). CDR3 sequence: CASSPLQGTYEQYF. The CDR3, as DNA: TGTGCCAGCAGCCCTCTACAGGGAACCTACGAGCAGTACTTC.